This T cell receptor (beta chain) was sequenced in a study of cytomegalovirus exposure and HLA in healthy donors. It was with 60 Vbeta and 13 Jbeta primers that the PCR ran. Method: immunoSEQ multiplex PCR; TCRdb's copy keeps in-frame clones and lacks some. The sample consists of some 180,000 clones, over 70% of them appearing once. This clone has just one count. The CDR3 spans 15 residues. V lost 1 base and J lost 0, with 10 bases in between. Germline CDR1 is LGHNA and CDR2 is YSLEER. The material sequenced was PBMCs. The rearrangement uses TRBV4-3 and TRBJ2-7, with no clear D. This sequence originates from a man aged 35 to 55 in good health and CMV-seropositive. CDR3 coding DNA: TGCGCCAGCAGCCAAGGACATTCACTCTCCTACGAGCAGTACTTC. The encoded protein is CASSQGHSLSYEQYF.